These T cell receptor beta chains were read from a single sample in a study of cytomegalovirus exposure and HLA in healthy donors. The assay was immunoSEQ multiplex PCR, and TCRdb's table has in-frame clones only and misses some. Here the sample spans around 160,000 clones, about 76% being singletons. The sample was PBMCs. Source of these receptors: a male donor in good health and CMV-seropositive. Both conserved end residues are trimmed from each CDR3.

cdr3_aa: SASTGEETQY
cdr3_length: 10
v_call: TRBV29-1

cdr3_aa: ASGPLNTEAF
cdr3_length: 10
v_call: TRBV7-6

cdr3_aa: ASSLASGEGEKLF
cdr3_length: 13
v_call: TRBV5-1

cdr3_aa: ASRTGTGGLSNTEAF
cdr3_length: 15
v_call: TRBV27

cdr3_aa: ASYRRPGQDHNEQF
cdr3_length: 14
v_call: TRBV27

cdr3_aa: ATRRSSVTNEKLF
cdr3_length: 13
v_call: TRBV6-4

cdr3_aa: ASSLAGGVQF
cdr3_length: 10
v_call: TRBV5-1

cdr3_aa: ASSYRTDHNYGYT
cdr3_length: 13
v_call: TRBV4-1

cdr3_aa: ASTSGGSYEQY
cdr3_length: 11
v_call: TRBV6-1

cdr3_aa: ASSQSQGISSYNEQF
cdr3_length: 15
v_call: TRBV23-1

cdr3_aa: ASTGTESNTEAF
cdr3_length: 12
v_call: TRBV9

cdr3_aa: ASSSGGYNEQF
cdr3_length: 11
v_call: TRBV19

cdr3_aa: ASSSSGGAFYNEQF
cdr3_length: 14
v_call: TRBV7-3

cdr3_aa: ASSQGISNQPQH
cdr3_length: 12
v_call: TRBV18

cdr3_aa: ASWDRGWNEKLF
cdr3_length: 12
v_call: TRBV6-1

cdr3_aa: ASSPILAGNYGYT
cdr3_length: 13
v_call: TRBV4-1

cdr3_aa: ASSGGMSSYNEQF
cdr3_length: 13
v_call: TRBV2

cdr3_aa: ASSQDALGPEKLF
cdr3_length: 13
v_call: TRBV4-1

cdr3_aa: ASSLARTAYNEQF
cdr3_length: 13
v_call: TRBV5-4

cdr3_aa: ASSLFEAETEAF
cdr3_length: 12
v_call: TRBV5-1

cdr3_aa: ASGFRSNEQF
cdr3_length: 10
v_call: TRBV25-1

cdr3_aa: ASSRELDGTEAF
cdr3_length: 12
v_call: TRBV5-1

cdr3_aa: ASSQYYGTPNTEAF
cdr3_length: 14
v_call: TRBV4-2

cdr3_aa: ASSSRQGPNTEAF
cdr3_length: 13
v_call: TRBV9

cdr3_aa: ASSGLRTGGSYGYT
cdr3_length: 14
v_call: TRBV9

cdr3_aa: ASSVGQGARNRLDYT
cdr3_length: 15
v_call: TRBV6-1

cdr3_aa: ASMVREGHYEQY
cdr3_length: 12
v_call: TRBV19

cdr3_aa: ASSQGQDYGYT
cdr3_length: 11
v_call: TRBV18

cdr3_aa: AWSPGLAGTDTQY
cdr3_length: 13
v_call: TRBV30

cdr3_aa: AISAGDMGNQPQH
cdr3_length: 13
v_call: TRBV10-3